This TCR beta chain stems from a study of identical twins. Unique molecular identifiers were present on cDNA, and template switching added a universal primer site. TCRdb re-called the 5' RACE reads with MiXCR, one entry per CDR3 protein. The table shows about 530,000 distinct CDR3 sequences, with 20% to 25% occurring only once. Germline V gene sequence: CDR1 DFQATT, CDR2 SNEGSKA (reference sequence). V dropped 0 bases and J dropped 0 bases, with 4 bases sitting between them. This CDR3 has 13 residues. These data are also associated with another study on yellow fever vaccine responses in identical twins.

The sequence came from a woman aged 18-30 years in good health. The material sequenced was CD4+ T cells sorted from blood. This chain links TRBV20-1 with TRBJ2-3; D is uncertain. CDR3 nucleotides: TGCAGTGCTAGAGAATCTAGCACAGATACGCAGTATTTT. Residues: CSARESSTDTQYF.